This passage covers 22 T cell receptor beta chains from one sample sequenced in a study of blood T cell repertoires in COVID-19. Assay used: immunoSEQ multiplex PCR; TCRdb lists only in-frame clones, some missing. Here the sample spans approximately 89,000 clones, around 92% being singletons. Sequencing used peripheral blood. Receptors were obtained from a woman aged 60 to 75 with active COVID-19.

This clone was counted once. Its ends do not fully match the called genes, so a read error is possible. The chain has TRBV20-1 and TRBJ2-7; a weak D match, TRBD2 (7 bases). The CDR3 contains 9 residues. The germline CDR1 and CDR2 sequences are DFQATT and SNEGSKA (reference sequence). The CDR3 protein is CSASGTPYF. In DNA form, the CDR3 reads TGCAGTGCCAGCGGGACACCTTATTTC.

This clone was recorded a few times. This chain joins TRBV7-9 and TRBJ1-2; maybe TRBD1 (5 bases). Germline CDR1 reads SEHNR; CDR2 reads FQNEAQ (reference sequence). The V end was cut by 5 bases, the J end by 0 bases, with 16 bases between. This CDR3 is 16 amino acids long. CDR3 nucleotide sequence: TGTGCCAGCAGCCGGGGGGAGACTTATGCTAACTATGGCTACACCTTC. Its translation: CASSRGETYANYGYTF.

The V gene is TRBV6-5, the J gene TRBJ1-1; D remains ambiguous. V lost 2 bases and J 3 bases, leaving 10 bases between the germline ends. CDR3 length equals 14 residues. The germline gives CDR1 MNHEY, CDR2 SVGAGI. CDR3 nucleotide sequence: TGTGCCAGCAGTTACGCGGGATTAGACACTGAAGCTTTCTTT. Protein sequence: CASSYAGLDTEAFF.

This chain connects TRBV7-8 to TRBJ1-6, with 7 bases matching TRBD1. The J segment lost 7 bases and the V segment lost 0 bases, leaving 0 bases of the junction unmatched. CDR1 is SGHVS and CDR2 is FQNEAQ in the germline V gene. The CDR3 extends over 14 amino acids. CDR3 protein: CASSLAQGNSPLHF. The CDR3 nucleotides read TGTGCCAGCAGCTTAGCACAGGGGAATTCACCCCTCCACTTT.

This clone has a handful of counts. This chain connects TRBV6-5 to TRBJ1-2, with 7 bases matching TRBD1. Germline values: CDR1 MNHEY, CDR2 SVGAGI. This CDR3 has 15 amino acids. V lost 6 bases to trimming and J lost 11 bases; unmatched junction nucleotides: 18. CDR3 sequence reads: CASRNRGGLTLRYTF. The CDR3 coding sequence is TGTGCCAGCAGAAACAGGGGCGGGTTAACCTTAAGGTACACCTTC.

The chain has TRBV5-1 and TRBJ2-3; D may be TRBD2 (6 bases). In germline, CDR1 is SGHRS, CDR2 YFSETQ. The V end was cut by 0 bases, the J end by 0 bases, with 17 bases between. CDR3 length: 18 residues. The CDR3 reads CASSLGGVGRTSTDTQYF. The CDR3 DNA follows: TGCGCCAGCAGCTTGGGAGGGGTCGGGAGAACTAGCACAGATACGCAGTATTTT.

The CDR3 DNA is TGTGCCAGTACCCATGACAATCCTGGCAATCAGCCCCAGCATTTT. Translation gives CASTHDNPGNQPQHF. V and J are TRBV19 and TRBJ1-5; D call uncertain. This CDR3 contains 15 residues. Germline lookup yields CDR1 LNHDA and CDR2 SQIVND (reference sequence). With 7 bases removed from V and 2 bases from J, the gap between germline ends came to 15 bases.

The chain carries TRBV5-1 and TRBJ1-1, with 8 nucleotides matching TRBD1. Losses at the gene ends were 0 bases for V and 5 bases for J; bases not matched to a gene: 6. From germline, CDR1 is SGHRS and CDR2 YFSETQ. The CDR3 totals 15 residues. The CDR3 DNA sequence: TGCGCCAGCAGCTTGGAACAGGGGGTAGGAACTGAAGCTTTCTTT. Translating it yields CASSLEQGVGTEAFF.

Comment on this clone: No DNA is shown, since the ends of the CDR3 on it are uncertain; the CDR3 is the one TCRdb lists. The chain uses TRBV30 and TRBJ1-2; the DNA was not used to check the table's D call, TRBD1. The CDR3 spans 11 residues, counting both ends. Germline CDR1 reads GTSNPN; CDR2 reads SVGIG (reference sequence). The CDR3 spells CAWSVGTGAIF.

The CDR3 spells CASSEGGTYEQYF. The CDR3 DNA reads TGTGCCAGCAGTGAGGGCGGGACGTACGAGCAGTACTTC. The rearrangement links TRBV25-1 to TRBJ2-7, with D maybe TRBD2 (6 bases). There are 13 residues in the CDR3. Per the germline V gene, CDR1 is MGHDK and CDR2 is SYGVNS. Trimming cost V 3 bases and J 4 bases, with 10 bases left between them.

The chain is built from TRBV3-1 (or the pseudogene TRBV3-2) and TRBJ2-7, with a weak D call TRBD2 (5 bases). This CDR3 region has 14 residues. Trimming shortened V by 4 bases and J by 0 bases, and 10 bases separated the two germline ends. Germline CDR1 is LGHDT and CDR2 is YNNKEL (reference sequence). This CDR3 is CASSPGFSSYEQYF. In DNA, the CDR3 is TGTGCCAGCAGCCCGGGATTTAGCTCCTACGAGCAGTACTTC.

The chain links TRBV5-1 to TRBJ2-3; TRBD1 might be the D (6 bases). Germline V gives CDR1 SGHRS, CDR2 YFSETQ. V gave up 2 bases and J gave up 4 bases, with 20 bases separating them. CDR3 length equals 17 residues. In DNA form, the CDR3 reads TGCGCCAGCAGCTTAGCTGGGACATTGCAGGACGCAGATACGCAGTATTTT. Translated, it gives CASSLAGTLQDADTQYF.

The genes are TRBV6-2 or TRBV6-3 and TRBJ1-5; D is undetermined. CDR1 and CDR2 (germline): MNHEY, SVGEGT. The V end was cut by 5 bases, the J end by 0 bases, with 8 bases between. The CDR3 totals 14 residues. The CDR3 sequence is CASSNTISNQPQHF. DNA for the CDR3: TGTGCCAGCAGTAATACTATTAGCAATCAGCCCCAGCATTTT.

This chain uses TRBV24-1 with TRBJ2-1; TRBD2 matches 13 bases. Germline loops: CDR1 KGHDR, CDR2 SFDVKD. J gave up 6 bases and V 4 bases, and 5 bases lay outside the gene matches. This CDR3 is 16 amino acids long. CDR3 in amino acids: CATSDPGLAGSNEQFF. The CDR3 DNA reads TGTGCCACCAGTGACCCGGGACTAGCGGGGTCCAATGAGCAGTTCTTC.

V gene TRBV5-1 combines with J gene TRBJ2-4; D remains ambiguous. The CDR3 runs 14 residues. V was pared by 0 bases and J by 0 bases, with 4 bases between. Germline V gives CDR1 SGHRS, CDR2 YFSETQ. The CDR3 sequence is CASSLGPAKNIQYF. CDR3 nucleotide sequence: TGCGCCAGCAGCTTGGGGCCAGCCAAAAACATTCAGTACTTC.

This clone is a singleton in its sample. The V call is TRBV2, the J call TRBJ2-7, with D possibly matching TRBD1 (6 bases). From germline, CDR1 is SNHLY and CDR2 FYNNEI. Trimming shortened V by 4 bases and J by 7 bases, and 17 bases separated the two germline ends. The CDR3 totals 14 residues. The CDR3 region is CASSAQGRFEEQYF. In DNA form, the CDR3 reads TGTGCCAGCAGTGCCCAGGGGCGCTTTGAAGAGCAGTACTTC.

This chain joins TRBV5-6 and TRBJ1-5; 7 bases are a match to TRBD1. Trimming removed 4 bases from V and 4 bases from J; junction bases left unmatched: 11. The CDR3 runs to 16 residues. Germline CDR1 SGHDT, CDR2 YYEEEE. CDR3 region: CASSHFRQGKNQPQHF. The DNA of the CDR3 is TGTGCCAGCAGCCACTTCCGACAGGGAAAAAATCAGCCCCAGCATTTT.

The gene calls are TRBV2 and TRBJ2-3; D is undetermined. This CDR3 spans 13 amino acids. V dropped 6 bases and J dropped 4 bases, with 11 bases sitting between them. Germline-derived CDR1 and CDR2 are SNHLY and FYNNEI. CDR3 coding DNA: TGTGCCAGCAGATACCGGGTCTCAGATACGCAGTATTTT. This encodes CASRYRVSDTQYF.

The chain has TRBV5-1 and TRBJ2-3; D is undetermined. Per germline, CDR1 SGHRS and CDR2 YFSETQ. The CDR3 extends over 16 amino acids. V dropped 4 bases and J dropped 0 bases, with 15 bases sitting between them. CDR3 bases: TGCGCCAGCAGCATACTCCCGGGTTCTAGCACAGATACGCAGTATTTT. Translating gives CASSILPGSSTDTQYF. Combining the CDR3 with reference TRBV5-1 and TRBJ2-3 gives the whole variable domain KAGVTQTPRYLIKTRGQQVTLSCSPISGHRSVSWYQQTPGQGLQFLFEYFSETQRNKGNFPGRFSGRQFSNSRSEMNVSTLELGDSALYLCASSILPGSSTDTQYFGPGTRLTVL.

The J gene is TRBJ2-3, the V gene TRBV10-3, with 7 bases lining up with TRBD1. After removal of 3 bases from V and 4 bases from J, the junction contained 4 bases not matched to a gene. The CDR3 totals 14 residues. Germline V CDR1 and CDR2: ENHRY, SYGVKD. The CDR3: CAISEGRGSDTQYF. The CDR3 nucleotides are TGTGCCATCAGTGAAGGCAGGGGGTCAGATACGCAGTATTTT.

The V call is TRBV20-1, the J call TRBJ1-2; D uncertain. The germline V gene has CDR1 DFQATT and CDR2 SNEGSKA (reference sequence). Between the trimmed V and J ends, which lost 3 bases and 5 bases, there was a span of 7 bases. The CDR3 extends over 11 amino acids. The CDR3 nucleotides read TGCAGTGCTAGCCTTCTATATGGCTACACCTTC. Translating gives CSASLLYGYTF.

V is TRBV6-2 or TRBV6-3 and J is TRBJ2-2; TRBD2 agrees at 8 bases. With 4 bases clipped from V and 4 bases from J, the junction kept 8 bases outside the gene matches. CDR1 is MNHEY and CDR2 is SVGEGT in the germline V gene. This CDR3 has 16 residues. The CDR3 sequence: CASSWVGRASTGELFF. CDR3 DNA: TGTGCCAGCAGTTGGGTCGGGAGGGCGTCCACCGGGGAGCTGTTTTTT.